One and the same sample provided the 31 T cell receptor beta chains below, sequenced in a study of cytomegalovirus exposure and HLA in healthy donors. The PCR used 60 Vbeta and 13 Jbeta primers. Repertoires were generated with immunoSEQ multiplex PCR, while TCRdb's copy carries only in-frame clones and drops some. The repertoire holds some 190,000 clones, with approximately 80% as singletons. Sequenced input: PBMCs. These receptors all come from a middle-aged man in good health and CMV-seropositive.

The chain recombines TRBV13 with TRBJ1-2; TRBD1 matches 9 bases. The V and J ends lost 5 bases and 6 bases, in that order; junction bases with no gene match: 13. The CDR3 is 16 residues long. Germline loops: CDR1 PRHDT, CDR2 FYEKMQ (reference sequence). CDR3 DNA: TGTGCCAGCAGCCTACTCCGGGACAGGGAAGGGGATGGCTACACCTTC. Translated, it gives CASSLLRDREGDGYTF. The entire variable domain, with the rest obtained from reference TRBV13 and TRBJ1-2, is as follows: AAGVIQSPRHLIKEKRETATLKCYPIPRHDTVYWYQQGPGQDPQFLISFYEKMQSDKGSIPDRFSAQQFSDYHSELNMSSLELGDSALYFCASSLLRDREGDGYTFGSGTRLTVV.

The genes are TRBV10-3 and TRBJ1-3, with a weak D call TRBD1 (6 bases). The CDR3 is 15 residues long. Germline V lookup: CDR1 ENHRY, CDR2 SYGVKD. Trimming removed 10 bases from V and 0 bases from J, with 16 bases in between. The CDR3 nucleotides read TGTGCCACGGATACAGGGAGAAGCTCTGGAAACACCATATATTTT. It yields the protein CATDTGRSSGNTIYF.

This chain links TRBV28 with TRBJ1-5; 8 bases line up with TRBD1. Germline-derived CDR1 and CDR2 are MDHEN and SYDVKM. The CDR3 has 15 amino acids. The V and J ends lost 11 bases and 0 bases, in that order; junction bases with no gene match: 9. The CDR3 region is CAEQGGGYSNQPQHF. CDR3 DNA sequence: TGTGCCGAACAGGGGGGGGGCTATAGCAATCAGCCCCAGCATTTT. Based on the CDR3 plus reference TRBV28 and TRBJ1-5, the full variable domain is DVKVTQSSRYLVKRTGEKVFLECVQDMDHENMFWYRQDPGLGLRLIYFSYDVKMKEKGDIPEGYSVSREKKERFSLILESASTNQTSMYLCAEQGGGYSNQPQHFGDGTRLSIL.

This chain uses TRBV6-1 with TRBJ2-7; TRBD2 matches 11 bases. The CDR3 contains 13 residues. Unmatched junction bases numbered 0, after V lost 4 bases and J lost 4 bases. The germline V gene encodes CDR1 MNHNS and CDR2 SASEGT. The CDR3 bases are TGTGCCAGCAGTGGACTAGCGGGGTACGAGCAGTACTTC. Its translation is CASSGLAGYEQYF.

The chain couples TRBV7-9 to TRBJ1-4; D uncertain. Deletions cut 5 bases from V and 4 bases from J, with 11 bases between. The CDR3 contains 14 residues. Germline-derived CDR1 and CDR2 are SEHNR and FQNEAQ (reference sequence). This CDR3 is CASSRETGNEKLFF. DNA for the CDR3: TGTGCCAGCAGCCGCGAGACGGGTAATGAAAAACTGTTTTTT.

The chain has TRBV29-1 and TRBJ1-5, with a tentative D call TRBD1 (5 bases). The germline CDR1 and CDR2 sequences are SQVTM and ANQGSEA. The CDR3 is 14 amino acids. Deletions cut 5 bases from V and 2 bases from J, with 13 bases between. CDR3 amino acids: CSVSWGGGNQPQHF. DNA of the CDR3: TGCAGCGTTTCTTGGGGGGGAGGCAATCAGCCCCAGCATTTT.

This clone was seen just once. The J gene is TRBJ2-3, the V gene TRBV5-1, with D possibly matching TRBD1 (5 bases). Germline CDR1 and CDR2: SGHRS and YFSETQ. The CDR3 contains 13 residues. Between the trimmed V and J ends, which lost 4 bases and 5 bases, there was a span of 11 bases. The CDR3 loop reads CASSPQGEDTQYF. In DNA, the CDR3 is TGCGCCAGCAGCCCTCAGGGTGAAGATACGCAGTATTTT.

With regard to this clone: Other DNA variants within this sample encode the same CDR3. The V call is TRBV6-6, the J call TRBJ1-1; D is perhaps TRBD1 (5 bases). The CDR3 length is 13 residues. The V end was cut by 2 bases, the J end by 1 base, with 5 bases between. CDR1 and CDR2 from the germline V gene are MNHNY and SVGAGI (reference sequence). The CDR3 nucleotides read TGTGCCAGCAGTTACGACAGGAACACTGAAGCTTTCTTT. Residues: CASSYDRNTEAFF.

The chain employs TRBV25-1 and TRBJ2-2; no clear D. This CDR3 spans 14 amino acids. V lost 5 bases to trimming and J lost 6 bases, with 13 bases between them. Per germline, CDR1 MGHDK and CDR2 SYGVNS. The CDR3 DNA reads TGTGCCAGCAGTCTCTCGACACACCCCGGGGAGCTGTTTTTT. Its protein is CASSLSTHPGELFF.

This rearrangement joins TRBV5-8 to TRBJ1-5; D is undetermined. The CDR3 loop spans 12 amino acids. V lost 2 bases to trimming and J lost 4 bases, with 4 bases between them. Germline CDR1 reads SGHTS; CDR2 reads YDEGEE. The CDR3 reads CASSFGNQPQHF. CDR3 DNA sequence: TGTGCCAGCAGCTTCGGTAATCAGCCCCAGCATTTT.

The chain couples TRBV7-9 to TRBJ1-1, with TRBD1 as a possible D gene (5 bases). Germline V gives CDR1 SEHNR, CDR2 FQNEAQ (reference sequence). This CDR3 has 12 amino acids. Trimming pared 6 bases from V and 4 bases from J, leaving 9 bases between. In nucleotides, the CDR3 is TGTGCCAGCAGTACAGGATCCACTGAAGCTTTCTTT. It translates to CASSTGSTEAFF.

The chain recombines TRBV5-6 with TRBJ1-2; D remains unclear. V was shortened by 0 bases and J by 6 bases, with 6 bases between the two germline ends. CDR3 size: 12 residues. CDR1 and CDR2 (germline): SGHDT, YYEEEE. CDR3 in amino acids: CASSLELHGYTF. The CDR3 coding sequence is TGTGCCAGCAGCTTGGAACTCCATGGCTACACCTTC.

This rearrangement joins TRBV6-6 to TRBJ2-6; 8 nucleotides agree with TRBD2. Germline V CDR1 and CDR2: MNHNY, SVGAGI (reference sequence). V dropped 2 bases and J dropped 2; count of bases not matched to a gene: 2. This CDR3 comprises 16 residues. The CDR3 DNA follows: TGTGCCAGCAGTTACCCGGGGGGGACTGGGGCCAACGTCCTGACTTTC. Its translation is CASSYPGGTGANVLTF.

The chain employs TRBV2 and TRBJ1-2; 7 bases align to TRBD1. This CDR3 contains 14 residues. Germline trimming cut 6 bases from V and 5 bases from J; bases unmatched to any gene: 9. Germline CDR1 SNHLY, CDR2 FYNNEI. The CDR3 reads CASRVGQVTYGYTF. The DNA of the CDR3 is TGTGCCAGCAGGGTAGGACAGGTTACTTATGGCTACACCTTC.

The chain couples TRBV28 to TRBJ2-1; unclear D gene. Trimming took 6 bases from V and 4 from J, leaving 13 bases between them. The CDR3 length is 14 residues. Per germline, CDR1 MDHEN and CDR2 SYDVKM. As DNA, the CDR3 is TGTGCCAGCAGGGCTCGCGGTTTTTACAATGAGCAGTTCTTC. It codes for CASRARGFYNEQFF.

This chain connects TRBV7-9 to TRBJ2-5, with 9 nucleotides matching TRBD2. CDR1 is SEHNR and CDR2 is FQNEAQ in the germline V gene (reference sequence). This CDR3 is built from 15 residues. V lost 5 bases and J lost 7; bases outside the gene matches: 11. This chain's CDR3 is CASSHSGSHGGTQYF. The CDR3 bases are TGTGCCAGCAGCCATAGCGGGAGCCACGGAGGGACCCAGTACTTC.

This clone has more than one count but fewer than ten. CDR3 amino acids: CASSEERGRAGVQYF. In DNA, the CDR3 is TGTGCCAGCAGTGAGGAGCGGGGACGAGCGGGGGTCCAGTACTTC. V gene TRBV2 combines with J gene TRBJ2-5; 8 bases fit TRBD2. V was clipped by 3 bases and J by 10 bases; unmatched bases: 13. Germline assignment: CDR1 SNHLY and CDR2 FYNNEI. CDR3 length equals 15 residues.

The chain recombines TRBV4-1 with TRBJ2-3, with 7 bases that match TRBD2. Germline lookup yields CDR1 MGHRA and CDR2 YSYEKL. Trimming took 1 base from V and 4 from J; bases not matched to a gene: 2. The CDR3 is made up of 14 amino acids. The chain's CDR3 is CASSQGEGSDTQYF. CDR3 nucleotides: TGCGCCAGCAGCCAAGGGGAGGGTTCAGATACGCAGTATTTT.

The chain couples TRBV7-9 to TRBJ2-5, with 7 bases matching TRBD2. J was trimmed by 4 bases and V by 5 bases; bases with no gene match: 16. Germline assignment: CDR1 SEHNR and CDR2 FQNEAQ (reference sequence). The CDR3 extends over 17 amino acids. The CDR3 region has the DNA TGTGCCAGCAGCAGGGACGTATCTGCGGGAGTGGGAGAGACCCAGTACTTC. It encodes CASSRDVSAGVGETQYF.

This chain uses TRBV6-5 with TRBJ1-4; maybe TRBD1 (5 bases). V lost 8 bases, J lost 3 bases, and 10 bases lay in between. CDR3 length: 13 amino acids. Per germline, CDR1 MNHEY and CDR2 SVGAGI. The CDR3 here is CASGALANEKLFF. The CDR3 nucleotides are TGTGCCAGCGGGGCCCTGGCTAATGAAAAACTGTTTTTT.

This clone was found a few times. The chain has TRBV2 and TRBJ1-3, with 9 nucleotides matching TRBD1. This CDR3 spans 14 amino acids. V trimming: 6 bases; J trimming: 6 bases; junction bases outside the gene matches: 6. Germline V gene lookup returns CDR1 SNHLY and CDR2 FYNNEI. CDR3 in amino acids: CASSPDRGTNTIYF. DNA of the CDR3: TGTGCCAGCAGCCCCGACAGGGGGACAAACACCATATATTTT.

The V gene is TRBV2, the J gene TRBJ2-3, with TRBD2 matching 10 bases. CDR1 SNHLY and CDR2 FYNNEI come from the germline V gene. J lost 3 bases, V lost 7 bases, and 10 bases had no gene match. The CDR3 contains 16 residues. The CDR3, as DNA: TGTGCCAGCAAACAAGAACCGGGACTAGCGACAGATACGCAGTATTTT. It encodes CASKQEPGLATDTQYF.

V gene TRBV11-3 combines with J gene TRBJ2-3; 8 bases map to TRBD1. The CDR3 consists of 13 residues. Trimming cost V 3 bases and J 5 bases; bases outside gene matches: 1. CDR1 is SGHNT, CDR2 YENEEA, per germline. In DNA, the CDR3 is TGTGCCAGCAGCTTCACAGGGGGAGATACGCAGTATTTT. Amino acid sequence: CASSFTGGDTQYF.

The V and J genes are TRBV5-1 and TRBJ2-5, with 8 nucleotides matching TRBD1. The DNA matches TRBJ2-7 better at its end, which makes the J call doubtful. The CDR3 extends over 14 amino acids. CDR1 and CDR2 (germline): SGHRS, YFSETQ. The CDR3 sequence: CASSYGDRSYEQYF. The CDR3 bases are TGCGCCAGCAGCTACGGGGACAGGTCCTACGAGCAGTACTTC.

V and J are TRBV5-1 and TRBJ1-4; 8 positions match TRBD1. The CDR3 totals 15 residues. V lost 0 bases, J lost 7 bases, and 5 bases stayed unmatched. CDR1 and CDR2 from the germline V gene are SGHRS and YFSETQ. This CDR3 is CASSLGDRSPEKLFF. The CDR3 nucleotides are TGCGCCAGCAGCTTGGGGGACAGGTCCCCTGAAAAACTGTTTTTT.

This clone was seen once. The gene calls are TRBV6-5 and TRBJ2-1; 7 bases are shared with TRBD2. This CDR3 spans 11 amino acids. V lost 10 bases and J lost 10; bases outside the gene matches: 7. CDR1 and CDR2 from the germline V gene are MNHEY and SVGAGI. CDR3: CATLNGREQFF. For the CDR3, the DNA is TGTGCCACCTTGAACGGGAGGGAGCAGTTCTTC.

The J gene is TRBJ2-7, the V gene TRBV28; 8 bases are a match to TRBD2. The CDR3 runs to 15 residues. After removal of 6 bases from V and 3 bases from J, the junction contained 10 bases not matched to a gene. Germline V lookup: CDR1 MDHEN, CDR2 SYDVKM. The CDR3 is CASSPTSGPFYEQYF. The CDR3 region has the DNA TGTGCCAGCAGCCCCACTAGCGGACCCTTCTACGAGCAGTACTTC.

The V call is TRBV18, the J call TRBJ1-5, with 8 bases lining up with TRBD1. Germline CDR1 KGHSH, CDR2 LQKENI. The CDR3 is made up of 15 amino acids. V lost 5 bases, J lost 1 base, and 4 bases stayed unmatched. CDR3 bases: TGTGCCAGCTCATCCGGACAGGGAAGCAATCAGCCCCAGCATTTT. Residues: CASSSGQGSNQPQHF.

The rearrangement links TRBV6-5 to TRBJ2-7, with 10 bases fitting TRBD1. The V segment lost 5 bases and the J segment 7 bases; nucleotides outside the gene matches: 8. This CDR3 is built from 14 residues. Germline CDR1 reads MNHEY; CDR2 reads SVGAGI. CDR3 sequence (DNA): TGTGCCAGCAGTACCAGGGACAGGGGAGGGGAGCAGTACTTC. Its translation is CASSTRDRGGEQYF.

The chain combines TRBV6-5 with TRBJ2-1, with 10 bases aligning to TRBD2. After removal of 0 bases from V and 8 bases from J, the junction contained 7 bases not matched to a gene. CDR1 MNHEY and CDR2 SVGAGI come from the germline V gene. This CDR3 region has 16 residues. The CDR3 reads CASSYSHSGGFDEQFF. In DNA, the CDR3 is TGTGCCAGCAGTTACTCGCATAGCGGGGGGTTCGATGAGCAGTTCTTC.

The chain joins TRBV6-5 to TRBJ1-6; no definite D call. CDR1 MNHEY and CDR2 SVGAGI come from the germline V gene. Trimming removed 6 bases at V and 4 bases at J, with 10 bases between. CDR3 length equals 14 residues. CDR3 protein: CASRRQKYNSPLHF. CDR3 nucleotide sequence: TGTGCCAGCAGGCGGCAGAAGTATAATTCACCCCTCCACTTT.